This T cell receptor beta chain is from a study of blood T cell repertoires in COVID-19. Study overall: Sites in the United States, Italy and Spain provided acute and convalescent COVID-19 samples.

This clone was picked up one time. This CDR3 has 15 residues. From germline, CDR1 is LNHDA and CDR2 SQIVND (reference sequence). Trimming took 9 bases from V and 4 from J; bases not matched to a gene: 12. As handled by the study authors: Amplification of reference gene primers was used by the study to estimate nucleated cell counts. TCRdb's table, derived via immunoSEQ multiplex PCR, lists solely in-frame clones and lacks some. V, J and clone size are those of that table, while D and trimming were read from the DNA. The sample yields some 48,000 clones, roughly 83% seen once. The V call is TRBV19, the J call TRBJ1-1; 9 bases align to TRBD1. Sequencing was done on a sample of peripheral blood. This clonotype was sampled from a human donor in a cohort sampled during active COVID-19. CDR3 DNA: TGTGCCAGCTCGGACAGGGGCGGTAAAAGCACTGAAGCTTTCTTT. This codes for CASSDRGGKSTEAFF. Complete variable domain (other parts from reference TRBV19 and TRBJ1-1): DGGITQSPKYLFRKEGQNVTLSCEQNLNHDAMYWYRQDPGQGLRLIYYSQIVNDFQKGDIAEGYSVSREKKESFPLTVTSAQKNPTAFYLCASSDRGGKSTEAFFGQGTRLTVV.